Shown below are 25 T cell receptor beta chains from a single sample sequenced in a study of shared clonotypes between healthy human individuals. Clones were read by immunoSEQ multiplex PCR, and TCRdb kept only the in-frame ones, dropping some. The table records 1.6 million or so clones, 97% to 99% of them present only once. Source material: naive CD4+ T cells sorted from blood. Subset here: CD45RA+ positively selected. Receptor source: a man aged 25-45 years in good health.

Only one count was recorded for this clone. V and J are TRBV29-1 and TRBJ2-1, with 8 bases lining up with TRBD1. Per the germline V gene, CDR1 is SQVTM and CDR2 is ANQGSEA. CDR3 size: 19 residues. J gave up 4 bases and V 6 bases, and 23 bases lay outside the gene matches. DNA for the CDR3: TGCAGCGTCCTATCTTGGCCGGACAGGGAAAAAGGGAGGTACAATGAGCAGTTCTTC. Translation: CSVLSWPDREKGRYNEQFF.

DNA for the CDR3: TGTGCCAGCAGCTTACCTCCCGGGACAGGGAGCGGATACGAGCAGTACTTC. Its protein is CASSLPPGTGSGYEQYF. The rearrangement joins TRBV7-9 to TRBJ2-7; 9 bases align to TRBD1. The CDR3 consists of 17 residues. After removal of 2 bases from V and 4 bases from J, the junction contained 12 bases not matched to a gene. Germline CDR1 SEHNR, CDR2 FQNEAQ (reference sequence).

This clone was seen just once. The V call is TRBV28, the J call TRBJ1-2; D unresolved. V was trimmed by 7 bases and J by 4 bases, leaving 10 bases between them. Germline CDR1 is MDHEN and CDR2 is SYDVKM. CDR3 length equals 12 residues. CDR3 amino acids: CASKTSGYGYTF. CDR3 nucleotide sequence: TGTGCCAGCAAAACATCAGGCTATGGCTACACCTTC.

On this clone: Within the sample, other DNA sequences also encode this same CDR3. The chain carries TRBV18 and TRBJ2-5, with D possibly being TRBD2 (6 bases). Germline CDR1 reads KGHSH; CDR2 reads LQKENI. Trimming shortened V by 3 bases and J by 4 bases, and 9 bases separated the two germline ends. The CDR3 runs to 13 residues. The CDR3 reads CASSPAGRETQYF. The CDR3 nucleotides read TGTGCCAGCTCACCTGCGGGGAGAGAGACCCAGTACTTC.

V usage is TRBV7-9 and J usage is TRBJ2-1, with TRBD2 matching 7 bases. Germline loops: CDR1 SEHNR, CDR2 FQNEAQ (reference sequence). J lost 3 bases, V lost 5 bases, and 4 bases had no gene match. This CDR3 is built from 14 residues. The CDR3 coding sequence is TGTGCCAGCAGCCAAGGACTAGACTACAATGAGCAGTTCTTC. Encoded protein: CASSQGLDYNEQFF.

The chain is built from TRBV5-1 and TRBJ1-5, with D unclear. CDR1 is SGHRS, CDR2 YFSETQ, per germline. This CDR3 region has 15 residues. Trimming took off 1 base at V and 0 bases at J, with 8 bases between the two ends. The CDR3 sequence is CASSLLTYSNQPQHF. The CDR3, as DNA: TGCGCCAGCAGCTTGCTGACGTATAGCAATCAGCCCCAGCATTTT. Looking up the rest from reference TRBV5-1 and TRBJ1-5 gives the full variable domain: KAGVTQTPRYLIKTRGQQVTLSCSPISGHRSVSWYQQTPGQGLQFLFEYFSETQRNKGNFPGRFSGRQFSNSRSEMNVSTLELGDSALYLCASSLLTYSNQPQHFGDGTRLSIL.

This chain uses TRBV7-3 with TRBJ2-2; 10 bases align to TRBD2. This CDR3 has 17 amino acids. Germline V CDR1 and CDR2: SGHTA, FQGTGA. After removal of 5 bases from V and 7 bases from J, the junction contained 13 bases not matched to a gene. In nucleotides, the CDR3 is TGTGCCAGCAGCCGGACTTTACTAGCGGGATGGAACGGGGAGCTGTTTTTT. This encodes CASSRTLLAGWNGELFF.

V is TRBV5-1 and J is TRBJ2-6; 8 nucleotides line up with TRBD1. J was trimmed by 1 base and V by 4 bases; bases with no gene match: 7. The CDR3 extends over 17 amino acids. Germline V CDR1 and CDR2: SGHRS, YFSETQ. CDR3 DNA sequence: TGCGCCAGCAGCCCAGGGGGCGCTTGGTCTGGGGCCAACGTCCTGACTTTC. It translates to CASSPGGAWSGANVLTF.

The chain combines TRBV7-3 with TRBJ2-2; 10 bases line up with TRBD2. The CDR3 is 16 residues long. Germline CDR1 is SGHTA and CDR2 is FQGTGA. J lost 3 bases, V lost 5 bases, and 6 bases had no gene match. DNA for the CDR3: TGTGCCAGCAGCGCCGGACTAGCGGACCACACCGGGGAGCTGTTTTTT. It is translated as CASSAGLADHTGELFF.

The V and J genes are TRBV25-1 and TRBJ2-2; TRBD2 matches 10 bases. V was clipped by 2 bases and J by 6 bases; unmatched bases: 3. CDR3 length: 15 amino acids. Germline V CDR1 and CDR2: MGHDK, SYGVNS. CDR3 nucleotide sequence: TGTGCCAGCAGTGAACCCCTAGCGGGAGCCGGGGAGCTGTTTTTT. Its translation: CASSEPLAGAGELFF. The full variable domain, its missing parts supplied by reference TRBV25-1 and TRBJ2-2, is EADIYQTPRYLVIGTGKKITLECSQTMGHDKMYWYQQDPGMELHLIHYSYGVNSTEKGDLSSESTVSRIRTEHFPLTLESARPSHTSQYLCASSEPLAGAGELFFGEGSRLTVL.

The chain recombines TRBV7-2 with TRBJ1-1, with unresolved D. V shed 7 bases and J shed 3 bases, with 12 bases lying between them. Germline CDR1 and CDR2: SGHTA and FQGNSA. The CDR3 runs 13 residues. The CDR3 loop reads CASTTYGDTEAFF. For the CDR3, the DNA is TGTGCCAGCACCACGTACGGGGACACTGAAGCTTTCTTT.

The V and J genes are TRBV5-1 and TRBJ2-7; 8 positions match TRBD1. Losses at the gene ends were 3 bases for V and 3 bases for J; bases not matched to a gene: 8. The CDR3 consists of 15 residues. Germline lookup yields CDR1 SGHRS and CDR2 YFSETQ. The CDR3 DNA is TGCGCCAGCAGCTGGAACGGACAGGGACTCTACGAGCAGTACTTC. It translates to CASSWNGQGLYEQYF.

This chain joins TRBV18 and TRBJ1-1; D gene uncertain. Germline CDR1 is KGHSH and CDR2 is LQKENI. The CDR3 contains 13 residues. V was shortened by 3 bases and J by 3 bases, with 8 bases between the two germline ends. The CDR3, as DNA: TGTGCCAGCTCACCGATTTGGGACACTGAAGCTTTCTTT. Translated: CASSPIWDTEAFF.

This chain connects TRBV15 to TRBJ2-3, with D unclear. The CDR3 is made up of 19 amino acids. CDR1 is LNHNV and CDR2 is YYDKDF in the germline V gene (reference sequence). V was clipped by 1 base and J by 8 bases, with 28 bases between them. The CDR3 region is CATSRGDSPSATRVVTQYF. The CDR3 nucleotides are TGTGCCACCAGCAGAGGTGACTCCCCTTCGGCTACCCGGGTGGTTACGCAGTATTTT.

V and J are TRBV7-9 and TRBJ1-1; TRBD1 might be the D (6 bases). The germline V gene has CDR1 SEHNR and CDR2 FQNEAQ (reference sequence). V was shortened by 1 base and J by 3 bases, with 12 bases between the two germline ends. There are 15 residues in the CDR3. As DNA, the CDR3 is TGTGCCAGCAGCTTAGGAACAGGGCATCACACTGAAGCTTTCTTT. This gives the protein CASSLGTGHHTEAFF.

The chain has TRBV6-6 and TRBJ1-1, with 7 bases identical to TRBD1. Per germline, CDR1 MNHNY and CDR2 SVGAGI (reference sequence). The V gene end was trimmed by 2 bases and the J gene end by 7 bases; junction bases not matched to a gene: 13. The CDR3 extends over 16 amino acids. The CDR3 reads CASSYADRGGQIEAFF. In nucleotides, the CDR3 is TGTGCCAGCAGTTACGCCGACCGAGGGGGACAGATTGAAGCTTTCTTT.

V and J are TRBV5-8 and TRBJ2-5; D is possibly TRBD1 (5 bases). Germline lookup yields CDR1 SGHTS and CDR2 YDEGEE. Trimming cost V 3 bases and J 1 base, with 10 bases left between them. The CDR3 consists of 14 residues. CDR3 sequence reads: CASSSRQPQETQYF. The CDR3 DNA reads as TGTGCCAGCAGCTCACGACAGCCCCAAGAGACCCAGTACTTC. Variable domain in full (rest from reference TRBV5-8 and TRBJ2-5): EAGVTQSPTHLIKTRGQQATLRCSPISGHTSVYWYQQALGLGLQFLLWYDEGEERNRGNFPPRFSGRQFPNYSSELNVNALELEDSALYLCASSSRQPQETQYFGPGTRLLVL.

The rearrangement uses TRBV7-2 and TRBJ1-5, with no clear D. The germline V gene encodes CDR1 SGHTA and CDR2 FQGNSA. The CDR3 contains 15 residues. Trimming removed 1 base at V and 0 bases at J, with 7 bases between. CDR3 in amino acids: CASSLVTNSNQPQHF. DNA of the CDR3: TGTGCCAGCAGCTTAGTCACCAATAGCAATCAGCCCCAGCATTTT.

The DNA for the CDR3 is TGCAGCTTAGGACAGGGGGTTGAAAAACTGTTTTTT. Protein: CSLGQGVEKLFF. The J gene is TRBJ1-4, the V gene TRBV29-1; 10 bases align to TRBD1. Germline lookup yields CDR1 SQVTM and CDR2 ANQGSEA. The CDR3 totals 12 residues. V shed 8 bases and J 7 bases; nucleotides not matched to a gene: 4.

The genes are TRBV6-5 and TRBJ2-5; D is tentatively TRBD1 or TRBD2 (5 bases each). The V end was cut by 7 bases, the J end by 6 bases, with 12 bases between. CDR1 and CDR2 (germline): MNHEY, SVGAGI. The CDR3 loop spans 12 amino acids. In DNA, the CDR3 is TGTGCCAGCACCCCTGGGGGAAAGACCCAGTACTTC. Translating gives CASTPGGKTQYF.

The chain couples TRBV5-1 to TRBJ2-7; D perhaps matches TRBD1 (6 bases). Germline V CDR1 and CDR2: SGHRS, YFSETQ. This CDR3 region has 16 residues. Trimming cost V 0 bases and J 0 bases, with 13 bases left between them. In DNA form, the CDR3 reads TGCGCCAGCAGCTTGGACCGCCAGGGGACCTCCTACGAGCAGTACTTC. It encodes CASSLDRQGTSYEQYF. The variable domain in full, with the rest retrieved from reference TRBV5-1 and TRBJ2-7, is KAGVTQTPRYLIKTRGQQVTLSCSPISGHRSVSWYQQTPGQGLQFLFEYFSETQRNKGNFPGRFSGRQFSNSRSEMNVSTLELGDSALYLCASSLDRQGTSYEQYFGPGTRLTVT.

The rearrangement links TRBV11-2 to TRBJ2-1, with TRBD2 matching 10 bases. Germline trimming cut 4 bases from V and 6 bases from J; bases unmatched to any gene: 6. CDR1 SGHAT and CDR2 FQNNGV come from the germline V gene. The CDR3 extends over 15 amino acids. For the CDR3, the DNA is TGTGCCAGCAGCTCAGAGCGGGAGGGCCGCAATGAGCAGTTCTTC. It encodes CASSSEREGRNEQFF.

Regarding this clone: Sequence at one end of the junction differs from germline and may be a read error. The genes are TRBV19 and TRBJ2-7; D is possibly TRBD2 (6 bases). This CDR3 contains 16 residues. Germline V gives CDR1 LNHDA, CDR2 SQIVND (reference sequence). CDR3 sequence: CASSSWVGTPSSEQYF. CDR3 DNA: TGTGCCAGTAGTTCCTGGGTCGGGACTCCTTCCTCCGAGCAGTACTTC.

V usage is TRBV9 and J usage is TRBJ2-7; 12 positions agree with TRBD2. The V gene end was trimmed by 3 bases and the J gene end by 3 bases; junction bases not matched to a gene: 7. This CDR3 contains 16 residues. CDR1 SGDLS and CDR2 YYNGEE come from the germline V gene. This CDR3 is CASSATGTSGFYEQYF. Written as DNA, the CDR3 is TGTGCCAGCAGCGCAACCGGGACTAGCGGGTTCTACGAGCAGTACTTC.

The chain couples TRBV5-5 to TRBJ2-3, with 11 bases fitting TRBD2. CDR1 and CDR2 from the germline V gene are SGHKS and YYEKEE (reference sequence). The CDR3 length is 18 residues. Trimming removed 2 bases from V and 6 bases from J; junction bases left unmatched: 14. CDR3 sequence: CASSFAPLAGGNSDTQYF. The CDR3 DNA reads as TGTGCCAGCAGCTTTGCCCCTTTAGCGGGAGGGAATTCGGATACGCAGTATTTT. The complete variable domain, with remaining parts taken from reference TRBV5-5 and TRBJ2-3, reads DAGVTQSPTHLIKTRGQQVTLRCSPISGHKSVSWYQQVLGQGPQFIFQYYEKEERGRGNFPDRFSARQFPNYSSELNVNALLLGDSALYLCASSFAPLAGGNSDTQYFGPGTRLTVL.